This TCR beta chain emerged from a study of T-cell reconstitution after alpha-beta-depleted transplantation in children. This clonotype came up many times. Unique molecular identifiers were used in preparing the TCRbeta library. MiXCR, applied by TCRdb to the PCR reads, yields one record per CDR3 protein. This table has more than 200,000 distinct CDR3 sequences, about a quarter appearing once. The ends were cut back, 1 base at V and 0 bases at J, with 6 bases in the middle. The CDR3 spans 15 residues. The germline V gene has CDR1 SGHTA and CDR2 FQGNSA. This sequence was found in a girl aged 2 to 10 with Fanconi anemia, due to receive a stem cell transplant. This chain connects TRBV7-2 to TRBJ2-2; D remains unclear. The input for sequencing was PBMCs, taken before TCRalphabeta/CD19-depleted stem cell transplant. This CDR3 reads CASSLVATNTGELFF. CDR3 nucleotides: TGTGCCAGCAGCTTAGTTGCTACGAACACCGGGGAGCTGTTTTTT.